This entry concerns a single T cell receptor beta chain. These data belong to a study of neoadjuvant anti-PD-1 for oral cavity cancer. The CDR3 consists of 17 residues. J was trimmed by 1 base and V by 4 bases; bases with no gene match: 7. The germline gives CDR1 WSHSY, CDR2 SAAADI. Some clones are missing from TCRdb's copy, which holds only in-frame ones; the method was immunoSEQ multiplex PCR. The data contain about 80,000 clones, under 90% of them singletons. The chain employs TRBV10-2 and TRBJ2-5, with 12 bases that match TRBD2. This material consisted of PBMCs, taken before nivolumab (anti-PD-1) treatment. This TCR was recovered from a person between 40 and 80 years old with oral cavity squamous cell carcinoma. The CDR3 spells CASSVRGLAGAQETQYF. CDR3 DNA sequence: TGCGCCAGCAGTGTGAGGGGACTAGCGGGCGCCCAAGAGACCCAGTACTTC.